Below, 9 T cell receptor beta chains from the same sample are listed, as sequenced in a study of blood T cells in healthy people across ages (dated by TCRdb to about 2015). Library generation was performed with 5' RACE. The sequencing machine was an Illumina HiSeq 2500. A second about 7 to 12 cycle PCR used a sample-barcoded 5' primer and a J-beta primer mix. TCRdb handled the public reads itself, with Q25 trimming in fastp and clone calling in MiXCR, and kept productive beta chains. Rows are combined by CDR3 protein, so each entry shows the most common genes and DNA. The sample has about 1 million distinct CDR3 sequences on record, 40% to 45% of them singletons. Approximately 20% of the sample belongs to the ten largest clones. The material sequenced was blood. The receptors here all came from a woman between 55 and 75 years old in good health.

The chain couples TRBV6-1 to TRBJ2-7, with D hard to call. Germline lookup yields CDR1 MNHNS and CDR2 SASEGT. The CDR3 consists of 14 residues. The V gene lost 4 bases and the J gene lost 0 bases, with 10 bases spanning the gap. The chain's CDR3 is CASSVEALSYEQYF. The CDR3 region has the DNA TGTGCCAGCAGTGTTGAAGCCCTCTCCTACGAGCAGTACTTC.

The chain combines TRBV6-2 or TRBV6-3 with TRBJ2-7, with 8 positions matching TRBD1. This CDR3 is built from 17 residues. The germline gives CDR1 MNHEY, CDR2 SVGEGT. J lost 1 base, V lost 2 bases, and 10 bases had no gene match. The CDR3 sequence is CASSYLSGRGLSYEQYF. The DNA for the CDR3 is TGTGCCAGCAGTTACCTATCGGGCAGGGGGCTGTCCTACGAGCAGTACTTC.

This clonotype was observed a few times. The chain joins TRBV27 to TRBJ1-2, with 7 bases aligning to TRBD1. Per the germline V gene, CDR1 is MNHEY and CDR2 is SMNVEV (reference sequence). With 7 bases clipped from V and 4 bases from J, the junction kept 12 bases outside the gene matches. The CDR3 sequence is 15 residues long. CDR3 bases: TGTGCCAGCAAATCGGGACAGACAAACTTCTATGGCTACACCTTC. Translating it yields CASKSGQTNFYGYTF.

The rearrangement links TRBV24-1 to TRBJ1-2, with D maybe TRBD1 (5 bases). CDR3 length: 13 amino acids. CDR1 KGHDR and CDR2 SFDVKD come from the germline V gene. V gave up 3 bases and J gave up 6 bases, with 10 bases separating them. The CDR3 here is CATSDRQSDGYTF. In DNA form, the CDR3 reads TGTGCCACCAGTGATCGACAGTCCGATGGCTACACCTTC.

CDR3 in amino acids: CASSRDRVAVQFF. Written as DNA, the CDR3 is TGCGCCAGCAGCCGGGACCGGGTGGCGGTGCAGTTCTTC. The rearrangement uses TRBV4-1 and TRBJ2-1; the D call may be TRBD1 or TRBD2 (5 bases each). Deletions cut 4 bases from V and 12 bases from J, with 16 bases between. Germline V CDR1 and CDR2: MGHRA, YSYEKL. The CDR3 contains 13 residues.

This clonotype was recorded a few times. The J gene is TRBJ2-3, the V gene TRBV7-2, with 7 nucleotides matching TRBD2. Unmatched junction bases numbered 12, after V lost 4 bases and J lost 5 bases. The CDR3 sequence is 16 residues long. Germline V lookup: CDR1 SGHTA, CDR2 FQGNSA. The CDR3 is CASSSPGGGFVDTQYF. CDR3 sequence (DNA): TGTGCCAGCAGCTCCCCCGGCGGGGGATTTGTAGATACGCAGTATTTT.

This rearrangement joins TRBV7-6 to TRBJ2-5, with D perhaps matching TRBD1 or TRBD2 (5 bases each). With the DNA end fitting TRBJ2-7 better, the J assignment may be wrong. CDR3 length: 11 residues. Germline CDR1 reads SGHVS; CDR2 reads FNYEAQ. This CDR3 is CATRRGSEQYF. The DNA of the CDR3 is TGTGCCACCAGACGGGGCTCCGAGCAGTACTTC.

J is TRBJ1-1 and V is TRBV10-3; TRBD1 matches 10 bases. The CDR3 covers 12 residues. Germline CDR1 and CDR2: ENHRY and SYGVKD. Trimming removed 10 bases from V and 4 bases from J; junction bases left unmatched: 3. CDR3 DNA sequence: TGTGCCACCGGACAGGGGGGCACTGAAGCTTTCTTT. Translating gives CATGQGGTEAFF.

V usage is TRBV13 and J usage is TRBJ2-7; 7 bases agree with TRBD2. The trim removed 4 bases at V and 6 bases at J, leaving 18 bases unmatched. This CDR3 comprises 17 residues. CDR1 and CDR2 (germline): PRHDT, FYEKMQ (reference sequence). Written as DNA, the CDR3 is TGTGCCAGCAGCTCACTCCGAGCGGGACCAGGCATGGGCGAGCAGTACTTC. Its protein product is CASSSLRAGPGMGEQYF. Filled out from reference TRBV13 and TRBJ2-7, the complete variable domain reads AAGVIQSPRHLIKEKRETATLKCYPIPRHDTVYWYQQGPGQDPQFLISFYEKMQSDKGSIPDRFSAQQFSDYHSELNMSSLELGDSALYFCASSSLRAGPGMGEQYFGPGTRLTVT.